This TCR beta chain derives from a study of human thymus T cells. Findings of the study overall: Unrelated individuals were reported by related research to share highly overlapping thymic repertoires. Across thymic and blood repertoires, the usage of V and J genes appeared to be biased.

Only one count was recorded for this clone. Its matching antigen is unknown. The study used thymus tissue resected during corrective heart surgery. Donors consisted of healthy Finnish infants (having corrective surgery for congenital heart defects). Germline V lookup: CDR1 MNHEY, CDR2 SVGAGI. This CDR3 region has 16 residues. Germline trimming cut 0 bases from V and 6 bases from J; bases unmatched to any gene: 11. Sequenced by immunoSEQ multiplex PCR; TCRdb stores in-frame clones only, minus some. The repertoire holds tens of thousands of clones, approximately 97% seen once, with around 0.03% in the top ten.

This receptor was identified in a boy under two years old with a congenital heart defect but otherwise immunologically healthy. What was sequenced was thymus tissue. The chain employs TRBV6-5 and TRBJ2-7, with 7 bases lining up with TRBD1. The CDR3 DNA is TGTGCCAGCAGTTACTCGATTTGGGACAGCTTGGGCGAGCAGTACTTC. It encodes CASSYSIWDSLGEQYF.